A single TCR beta chain is shown here with its context. Antigen: not known. This entry belongs to a study of OX40 agonist ivuxolimab in advanced cancers. Findings and caveats of the study: Partial responders receiving 0.1-3.0 mg/kg showed among the lowest clonal expansion. Clonal expansion was seen in CD4+ and CD8+ blood T cells by week 6 at 0.1 to 3.0 mg/kg. More expanded clones were found, on average, in CD8+ than in CD4+ T cells.

The cohort excluded patients with autoimmune disease history or systemic immunosuppression. Assay: immunoSEQ multiplex PCR; the TCRdb copy retains only in-frame clones and omits some. The sample lists 60,000 to 85,000 clones; 65% to 90% were seen once. The receptor was isolated from an adult with an advanced solid tumor such as melanoma, head and neck, liver or kidney cancer. Sequenced here: CD4+ or CD8+ T cells sorted from blood, sampled in a trial of the OX40 agonist ivuxolimab.

Written as DNA, the CDR3 is TGTGCCAGCAGGGCTGACTACGGGACAGGGTCTACTGAGCAGTTCTTC. Residues: CASRADYGTGSTEQFF. The V gene is TRBV28, the J gene TRBJ2-1; 9 nucleotides align to TRBD1. The germline gives CDR1 MDHEN, CDR2 SYDVKM. The junction had 15 bases not matched to a gene; V was cut back by 6 bases and J by 9 bases. The CDR3 totals 16 residues.